This T cell receptor beta chain was sequenced in a study of T-cell reconstitution after alpha-beta-depleted transplantation in children. The CDR3 totals 11 residues. Germline assignment: CDR1 KGHDR and CDR2 SFDVKD. Trimming removed 6 bases at V and 8 bases at J, with 7 bases between. It was with unique molecular identifiers that the TCRbeta library was prepared. TCRdb re-derived calls from the PCR reads in MiXCR, one entry per CDR3 protein. The data contain about 870,000 distinct CDR3 sequences, 16% of them singletons. Findings and limits, study-wide: T-cell counts and diversity at one year post-transplant came mainly from newly produced T cells. About two months after transplant, alpha-beta T cells reportedly came from several hundred expanded graft clones.

In its sample, this clonotype was seen a few times. What it binds is unknown. The V and J genes are TRBV24-1 and TRBJ2-1; D not certain. This TCR was recovered from a male patient under 18 who had a stem cell transplant for acute lymphoblastic leukemia, so the T cells may come from the graft donor. The sample consisted of PBMCs, mostly from graft donor cells, taken 360 days after TCRalphabeta/CD19-depleted stem cell transplant. CDR3 sequence reads: CATSRVDEQFF. The DNA of the CDR3 is TGTGCCACCAGTAGAGTAGATGAGCAGTTCTTC.